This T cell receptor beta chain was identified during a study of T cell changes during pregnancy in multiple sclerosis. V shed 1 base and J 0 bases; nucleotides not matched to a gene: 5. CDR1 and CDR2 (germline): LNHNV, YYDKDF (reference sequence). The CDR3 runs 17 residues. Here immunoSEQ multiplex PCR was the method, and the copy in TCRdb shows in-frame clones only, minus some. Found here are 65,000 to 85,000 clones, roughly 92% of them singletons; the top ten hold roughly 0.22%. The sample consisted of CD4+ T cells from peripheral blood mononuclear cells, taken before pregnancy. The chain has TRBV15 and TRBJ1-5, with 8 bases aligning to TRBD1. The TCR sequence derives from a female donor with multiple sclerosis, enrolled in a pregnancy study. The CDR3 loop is CATSRGDRIFSNQPQHF. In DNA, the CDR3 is TGTGCCACCAGCAGAGGGGACAGGATTTTTAGCAATCAGCCCCAGCATTTT.